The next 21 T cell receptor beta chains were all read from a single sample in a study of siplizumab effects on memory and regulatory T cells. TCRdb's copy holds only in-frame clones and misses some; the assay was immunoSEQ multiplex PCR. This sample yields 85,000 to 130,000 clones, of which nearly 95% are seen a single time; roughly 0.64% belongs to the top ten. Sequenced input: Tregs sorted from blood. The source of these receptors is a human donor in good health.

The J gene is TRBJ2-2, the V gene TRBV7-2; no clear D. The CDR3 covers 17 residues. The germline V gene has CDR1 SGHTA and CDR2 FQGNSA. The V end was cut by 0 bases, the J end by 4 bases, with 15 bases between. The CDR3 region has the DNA TGTGCCAGCAGCTTAGCCCTATTTACAAAGCCCACCGGGGAGCTGTTTTTT. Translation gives CASSLALFTKPTGELFF.

This CDR3 reads CASSQPGLGLPEQYF. As DNA, the CDR3 is TGCGCCAGCAGTCAACCGGGACTAGGTCTGCCCGAGCAGTACTTC. The gene calls are TRBV5-1 and TRBJ2-7; 8 nucleotides align to TRBD2. CDR3 length equals 15 residues. The germline CDR1 and CDR2 sequences are SGHRS and YFSETQ. The junction had 13 bases not matched to a gene; V was cut back by 5 bases and J by 6 bases. Full variable domain (outside the CDR3, taken from reference TRBV5-1 and TRBJ2-7): KAGVTQTPRYLIKTRGQQVTLSCSPISGHRSVSWYQQTPGQGLQFLFEYFSETQRNKGNFPGRFSGRQFSNSRSEMNVSTLELGDSALYLCASSQPGLGLPEQYFGPGTRLTVT.

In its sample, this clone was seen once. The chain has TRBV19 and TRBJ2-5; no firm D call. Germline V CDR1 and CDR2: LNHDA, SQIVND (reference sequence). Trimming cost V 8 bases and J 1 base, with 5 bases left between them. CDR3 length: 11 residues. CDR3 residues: CASQIQETQYF. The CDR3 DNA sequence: TGTGCCAGTCAAATCCAAGAGACCCAGTACTTC.

CDR3 loop: CASSLGQPNSPLHF. Here the CDR3 DNA reads TGTGCCAGCAGCCTAGGACAGCCTAATTCACCCCTCCACTTT. The genes are TRBV6-6 and TRBJ1-6; possible D gene TRBD1, 6 bases. This CDR3 has 14 amino acids. Trimming removed 6 bases from V and 6 bases from J, with 12 bases in between. The germline V gene encodes CDR1 MNHNY and CDR2 SVGAGI (reference sequence).

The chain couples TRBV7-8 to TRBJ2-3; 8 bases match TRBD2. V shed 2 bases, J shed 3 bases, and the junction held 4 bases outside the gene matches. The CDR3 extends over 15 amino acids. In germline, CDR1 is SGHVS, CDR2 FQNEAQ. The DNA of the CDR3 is TGTGCCAGCAGCTTATCTAGCGGGCGTACAGATACGCAGTATTTT. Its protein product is CASSLSSGRTDTQYF.

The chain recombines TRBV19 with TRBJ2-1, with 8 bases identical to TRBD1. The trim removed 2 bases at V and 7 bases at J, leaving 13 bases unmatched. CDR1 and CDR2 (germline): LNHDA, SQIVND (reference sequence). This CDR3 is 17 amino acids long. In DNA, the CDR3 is TGTGCCAGTAGTATACGGTCTGGGACAGGACAAGAGAATGAGCAGTTCTTC. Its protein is CASSIRSGTGQENEQFF. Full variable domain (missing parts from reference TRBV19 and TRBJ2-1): DGGITQSPKYLFRKEGQNVTLSCEQNLNHDAMYWYRQDPGQGLRLIYYSQIVNDFQKGDIAEGYSVSREKKESFPLTVTSAQKNPTAFYLCASSIRSGTGQENEQFFGPGTRLTVL.

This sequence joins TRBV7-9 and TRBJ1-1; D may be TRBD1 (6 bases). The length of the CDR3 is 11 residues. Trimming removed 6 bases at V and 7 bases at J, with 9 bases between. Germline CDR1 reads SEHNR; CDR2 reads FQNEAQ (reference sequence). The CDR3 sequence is CASSMDSEAFF. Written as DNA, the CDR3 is TGTGCCAGCAGTATGGACAGTGAAGCTTTCTTT.

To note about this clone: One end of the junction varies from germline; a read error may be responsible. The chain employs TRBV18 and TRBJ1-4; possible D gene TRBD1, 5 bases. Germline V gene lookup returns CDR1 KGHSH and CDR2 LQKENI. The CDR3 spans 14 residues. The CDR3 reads CASSPRDSGEELFF. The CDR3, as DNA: TGTGCCAGCTCACCACGGGACTCCGGTGAAGAACTGTTTTTT.

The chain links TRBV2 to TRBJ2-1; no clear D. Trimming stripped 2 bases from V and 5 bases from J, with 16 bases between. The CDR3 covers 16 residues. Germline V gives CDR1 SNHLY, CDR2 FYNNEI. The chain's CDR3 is CASSETLGLGDNEQFF. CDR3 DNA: TGTGCCAGCAGTGAAACGCTGGGGTTAGGTGACAATGAGCAGTTCTTC. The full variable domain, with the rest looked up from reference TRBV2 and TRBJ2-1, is EPEVTQTPSHQVTQMGQEVILRCVPISNHLYFYWYRQILGQKVEFLVSFYNNEISEKSEIFDDQFSVERPDGSNFTLKIRSTKLEDSAMYFCASSETLGLGDNEQFFGPGTRLTVL.

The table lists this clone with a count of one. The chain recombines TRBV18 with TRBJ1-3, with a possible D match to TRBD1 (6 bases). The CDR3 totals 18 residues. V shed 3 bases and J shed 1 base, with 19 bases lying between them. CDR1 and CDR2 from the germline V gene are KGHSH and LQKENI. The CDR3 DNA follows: TGTGCCAGCTCACCGCTGGGACACCCTTCAAGATCTGGAAACACCATATATTTT. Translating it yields CASSPLGHPSRSGNTIYF.

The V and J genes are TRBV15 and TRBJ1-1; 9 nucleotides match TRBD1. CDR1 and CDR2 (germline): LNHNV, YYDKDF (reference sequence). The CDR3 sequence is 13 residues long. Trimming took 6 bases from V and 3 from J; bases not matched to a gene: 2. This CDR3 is CATSRQGDTEAFF. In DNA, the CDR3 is TGTGCCACCAGTAGACAGGGGGACACTGAAGCTTTCTTT.

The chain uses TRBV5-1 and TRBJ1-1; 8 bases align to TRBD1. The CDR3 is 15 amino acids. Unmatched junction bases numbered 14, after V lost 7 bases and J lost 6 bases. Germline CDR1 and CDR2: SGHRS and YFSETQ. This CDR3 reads CASRRTGNSNAEAFF. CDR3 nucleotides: TGCGCCAGCCGCAGGACAGGGAATAGTAACGCTGAAGCTTTCTTT.

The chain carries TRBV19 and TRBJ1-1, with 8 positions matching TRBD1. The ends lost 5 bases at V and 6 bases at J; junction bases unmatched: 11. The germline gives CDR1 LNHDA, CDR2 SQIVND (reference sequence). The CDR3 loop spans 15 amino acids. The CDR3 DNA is TGTGCCAGTAGTCCTTTGGGAGGACAGGGCCCTGAAGCTTTCTTT. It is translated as CASSPLGGQGPEAFF.

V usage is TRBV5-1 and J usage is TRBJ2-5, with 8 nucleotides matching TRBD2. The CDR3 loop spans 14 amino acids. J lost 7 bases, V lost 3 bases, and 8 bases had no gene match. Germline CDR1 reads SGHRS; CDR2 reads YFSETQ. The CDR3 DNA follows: TGCGCCAGCAGCTCCGGGAGGGATGACGCGACCCAGTACTTC. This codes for CASSSGRDDATQYF.

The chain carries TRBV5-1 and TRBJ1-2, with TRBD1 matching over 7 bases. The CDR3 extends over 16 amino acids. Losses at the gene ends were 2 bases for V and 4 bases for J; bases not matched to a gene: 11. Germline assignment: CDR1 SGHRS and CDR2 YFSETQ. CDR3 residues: CASSLSGTVFIYGYTF. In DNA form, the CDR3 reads TGCGCCAGCAGCTTATCCGGGACAGTCTTCATCTATGGCTACACCTTC. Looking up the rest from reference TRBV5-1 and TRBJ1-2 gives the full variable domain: KAGVTQTPRYLIKTRGQQVTLSCSPISGHRSVSWYQQTPGQGLQFLFEYFSETQRNKGNFPGRFSGRQFSNSRSEMNVSTLELGDSALYLCASSLSGTVFIYGYTFGSGTRLTVV.

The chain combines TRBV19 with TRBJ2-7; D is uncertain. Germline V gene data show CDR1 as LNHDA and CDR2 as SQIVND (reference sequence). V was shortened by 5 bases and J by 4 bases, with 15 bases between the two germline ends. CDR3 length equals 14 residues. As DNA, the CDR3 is TGTGCCAGTAGTGGCGGCCCCAGCGCTTACGAGCAGTACTTC. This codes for CASSGGPSAYEQYF.

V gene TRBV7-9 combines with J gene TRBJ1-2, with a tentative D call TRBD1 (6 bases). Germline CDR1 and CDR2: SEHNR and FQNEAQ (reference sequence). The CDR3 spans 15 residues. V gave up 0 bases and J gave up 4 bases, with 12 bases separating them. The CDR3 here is CASSLARWDTYGYTF. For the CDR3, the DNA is TGTGCCAGCAGCTTAGCGCGGTGGGACACCTATGGCTACACCTTC.

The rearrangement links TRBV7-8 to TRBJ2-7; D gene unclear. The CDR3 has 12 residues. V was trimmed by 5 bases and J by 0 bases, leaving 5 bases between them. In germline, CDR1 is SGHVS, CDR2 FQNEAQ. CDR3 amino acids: CASSPSSYEQYF. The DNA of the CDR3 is TGTGCCAGCAGCCCTAGCTCCTACGAGCAGTACTTC. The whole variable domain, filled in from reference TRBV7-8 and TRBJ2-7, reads GAGVSQSPRYKVAKRGQDVALRCDPISGHVSLFWYQQALGQGPEFLTYFQNEAQLDKSGLPSDRFFAERPEGSVSTLKIQRTQQEDSAVYLCASSPSSYEQYFGPGTRLTVT.

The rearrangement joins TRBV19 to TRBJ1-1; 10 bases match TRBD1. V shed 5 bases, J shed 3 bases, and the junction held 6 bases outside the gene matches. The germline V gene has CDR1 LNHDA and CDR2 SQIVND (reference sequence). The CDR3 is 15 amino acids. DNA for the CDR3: TGTGCCAGTAGTCGGGACAGGGGACTTTACACTGAAGCTTTCTTT. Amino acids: CASSRDRGLYTEAFF.

The CDR3 region has the DNA TGTGCCTGGAGCCAAAGAGGGGCAGACACTGAAGCTTTCTTT. This encodes CAWSQRGADTEAFF. This chain links TRBV30 with TRBJ1-1, with TRBD1 as a possible D gene (5 bases). Germline V gives CDR1 GTSNPN, CDR2 SVGIG (reference sequence). CDR3 size: 14 residues. V shed 3 bases and J shed 3 bases, with 14 bases lying between them.

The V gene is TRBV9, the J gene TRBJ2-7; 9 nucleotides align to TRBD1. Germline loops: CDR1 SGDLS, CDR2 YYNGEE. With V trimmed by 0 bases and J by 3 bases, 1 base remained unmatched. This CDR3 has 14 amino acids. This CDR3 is CASSVAGQGYEQYF. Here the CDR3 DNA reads TGTGCCAGCAGCGTAGCGGGACAGGGCTACGAGCAGTACTTC.